Described below is a single TCR beta chain sequence and its context. Its antigen has not been determined. Base qualities are not at hand, and no much larger clone is one base apart. The reads were generated on an Illumina MiSeq. TRB rearrangements were amplified by multiplex PCR with BIOMED2 TRB-A/B primer pools. Illumina-compatible adapters and 7-nucleotide sample barcodes were added to the amplicons in two consecutive PCRs. All library PCRs used Phusion HS II polymerase. The amplicons were purified from gel with the NucleoSpin Gel and PCR Clean-up kit, measured on Qubit, and then pooled at 4 to 5 nM. The quality of the amplicon pool was checked on an Agilent 2100 Bioanalyzer prior to Illumina next-generation sequencing. In the paper's pipeline: MiXCR 3.0.8 with the default MiXCR reference library was used to annotate TRB rearrangements. Non-productive reads and sequences with fewer than 2 reads were removed, and every unique CDR3 nucleotide sequence was treated as one clone. R 3.5.1 was used to calculate clonality, diversity, richness and V-J gene usage. GLIPH2 was used for TCR clustering by CDR3 similarity, and generation probabilities were calculated by OLGA. Only GLIPH2 clusters containing at least four unique TCR clonotypes present in at least three individuals were kept. TCRdb ran its own pipeline on the public reads, namely fastp trimming at Q25 and MiXCR clone calling, and kept in-frame beta chains. For every CDR3 protein sequence, its rows merge into one entry that carries the most common genes and DNA. These V and J calls are TCRdb output, not the study's own analysis. Here the sample has around 3,000 distinct CDR3 sequences; around 20% occur a single time. Less than 20% of the sample is held by the ten biggest clonotypes.

The data are from a study of T and B cells in COVID-19 patients (dated by TCRdb to 2018 to 2020). For context, the study as a whole: In this study, adaptive immunity was profiled in COVID-19 patients who either had active infection or had recovered, using TRB and IGH repertoire sequencing of peripheral blood. A recovered cohort included some 19 patients who provided approximately 20 samples, and most of these patients had mild to moderate COVID-19 treated on an outpatient basis. The recovered cohort had a median age of around 37 years, compared with approximately 67 years in the active-infection cohort. In the active-infection cohort, about 65% of the 20 patients were critically ill and required mechanical ventilation or ECMO. Comorbidities linked to unfavorable COVID-19 outcome were present in 18 of 20 patients in the active-infection cohort. The TCR and BCR sequence repository comprised fewer than 40 patients and 70 or so time points, with over 7 million TCR sequences analysed. Because samples were available both during active disease and after recovery, two patients were counted in both the recovered and the active cohorts. An age-matched reference group of 35 to 45 healthy donors negative for COVID-19 antibodies served as the comparison for repertoire analyses. Up to roughly 10 follow-up blood samples were collected per patient, with some samples spanning different disease stages in the same individual.

Including cysteine and phenylalanine, the CDR3 has 16 amino acids. CDR3 DNA only is kept here, 48 bases in frame from base 1. The CDR1 and CDR2 encoded by the germline V gene are MNHEY and SVGAGI. After removal of 6 bases from V and 4 bases from J, the junction retains 11 bases not matched to a gene. The full study reports these points: The recovered cohort had 2,300 or so exclusive TCR clusters, including about 34 low-pGen clusters. The cohort was considered too small for HLA contributions to COVID-19 susceptibility or severity to be assessed. Specific T cell subsets (CD4+/Treg/CD8+) and sorted SARS-CoV-2-responsive or tetramer+ T cells had not yet been sequenced, with those experiments still ongoing. The reported TCR clusters were stated to require prospective validation before clinical use. During active COVID-19 the TRB repertoires were highly clonal, but at recovery diversity and richness rose above the levels seen in healthy donors. Patients with COVID-19 were reported to show strongly skewed TRBV/TRBJ gene usage. Blood samples from mildly ill patients during symptoms and early samples from severe cases were scarce.

Genomic DNA extracted from blood, in amounts of roughly 230-550 ng, served as the starting material for amplifying TRB repertoires. The TCR originated in a human donor with active COVID-19. The chain uses TRBV6-5 and TRBJ1-2, and TRBD1 aligns with 10 junction nucleotides. Sequenced sample: blood. The CDR3 region reads CASSPGQGVVGYGYTF. In nucleotide form, the sequence is TGTGCCAGCAGCCCTGGACAGGGGGTCGTAGGCTATGGCTACACCTTC.